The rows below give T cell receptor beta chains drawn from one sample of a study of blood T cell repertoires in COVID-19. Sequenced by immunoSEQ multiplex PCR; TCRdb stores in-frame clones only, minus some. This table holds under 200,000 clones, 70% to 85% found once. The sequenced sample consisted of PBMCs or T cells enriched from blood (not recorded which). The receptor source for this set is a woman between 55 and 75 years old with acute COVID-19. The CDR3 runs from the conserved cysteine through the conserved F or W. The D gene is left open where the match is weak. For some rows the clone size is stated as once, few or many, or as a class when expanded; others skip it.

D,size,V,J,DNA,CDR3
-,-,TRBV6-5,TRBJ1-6,TGTGCCAGCAGTTACTCCTGGACATCCTATAATTCACCCCTCCACTTT,CASSYSWTSYNSPLHF
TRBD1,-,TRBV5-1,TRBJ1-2,TGCGCCAGCAGCCATGGACAGGGTGAAAATGGCTACACCTTC,CASSHGQGENGYTF
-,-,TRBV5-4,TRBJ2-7,TGTGCCAGCAGCTTGGGCGGCCTAACTGGATACGAGCAGTACTTC,CASSLGGLTGYEQYF
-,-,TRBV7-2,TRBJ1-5,TGTGCCAGCAGCTTGGCGGGGTCAATCGCCCAGCCCCAGCATTTT,CASSLAGSIAQPQHF
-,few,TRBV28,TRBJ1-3,TGTGCCAGCAGTTTAGCAGGGTACGGTGTATTCTCTGGAAACACCATATATTTT,CASSLAGYGVFSGNTIYF
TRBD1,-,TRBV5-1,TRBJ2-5,TGCGCCAGCAGCACTGGACAGGGTCAAGAGACCCAGTACTTC,CASSTGQGQETQYF
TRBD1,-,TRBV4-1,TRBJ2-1,TGCGCCAGCAGCCATAGACAGGGGGTAGGCAATGAGCAGTTCTTC,CASSHRQGVGNEQFF
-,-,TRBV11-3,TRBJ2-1,TGTGCCAGCAGCTTAAACAGATACAATGAGCAGTTCTTC,CASSLNRYNEQFF
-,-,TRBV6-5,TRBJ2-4,TGTGCCAGCAGTTTACTATTTATCGCGGCCAAAAACATTCAGTACTTC,CASSLLFIAAKNIQYF
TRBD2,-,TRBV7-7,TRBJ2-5,TGTGCCAGCAGCTTCACGACTAGCGGGGGGCAAGGGACCCAGTACTTC,CASSFTTSGGQGTQYF
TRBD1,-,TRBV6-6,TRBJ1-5,TGTGCCAGCAGTCCCTCCGACAGGGCCCAGCATTTT,CASSPSDRAQHF
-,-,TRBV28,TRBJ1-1,TGTGCCAGCAGACGGGGAGGGACATTGAACACTGAAGCTTTCTTT,CASRRGGTLNTEAFF
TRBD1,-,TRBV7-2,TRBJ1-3,TGTGCCAGCAGCTTAGCAGGGACAGGGGCATCTGGAAACACCATATATTTT,CASSLAGTGASGNTIYF
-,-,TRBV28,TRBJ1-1,TGTGCCGCGGGTGGGGGCGGTTTGAACACTGAAGCTTTCTTT,CAAGGGGLNTEAFF
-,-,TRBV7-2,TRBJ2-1,TGTGCCAGCAGCTGGGGGGGGGCAGGTCATAACAATGAGCAGTTCTTC,CASSWGGAGHNNEQFF
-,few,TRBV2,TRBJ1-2,TGTGCCAGCAGTGAGGGCAGGGTGGATGGCTACACCTTC,CASSEGRVDGYTF
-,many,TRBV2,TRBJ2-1,TGTGCCAGCAGAATACAGGGTTTGCCCTACAATGAGCAGTTCTTC,CASRIQGLPYNEQFF
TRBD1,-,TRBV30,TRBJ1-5,TGTGCCTCCGACCGGACAGGGAAGATTGCTGGCAATCAGCCCCAGCATTTT,CASDRTGKIAGNQPQHF
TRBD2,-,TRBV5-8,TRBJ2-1,TGTGCCAGCAGCTTGACTAGCGATTACGAGCAGTTCTTC,CASSLTSDYEQFF
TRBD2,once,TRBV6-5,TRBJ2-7,TGTGCCAGCGGAGCCCGGGGGGGGTCCTACGAGCAGTACTTC,CASGARGGSYEQYF
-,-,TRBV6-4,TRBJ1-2,TGTGCCAGCAGTGCGTCAGGGGAGAACTATGGCTACACCTTC,CASSASGENYGYTF
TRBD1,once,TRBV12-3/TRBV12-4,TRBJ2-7,TGTGCCAGCAGTTCCGGGACAGGGGAGCAGTACTTC,CASSSGTGEQYF